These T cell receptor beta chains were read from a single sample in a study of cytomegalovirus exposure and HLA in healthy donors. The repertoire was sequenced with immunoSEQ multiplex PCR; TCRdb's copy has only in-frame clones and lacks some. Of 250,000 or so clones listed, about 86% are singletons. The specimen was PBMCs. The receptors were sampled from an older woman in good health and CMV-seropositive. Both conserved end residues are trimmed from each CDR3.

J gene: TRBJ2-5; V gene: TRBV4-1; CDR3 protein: ASSLDRGRKETQY
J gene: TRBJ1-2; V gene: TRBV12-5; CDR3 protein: ASGLVGQGYDYGYT
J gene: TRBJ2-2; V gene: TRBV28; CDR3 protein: ASRRQGGNTGELF
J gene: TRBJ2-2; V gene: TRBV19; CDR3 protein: ASTQSRGAGTGELF
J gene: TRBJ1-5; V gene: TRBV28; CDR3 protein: ASRSTGAKPQH
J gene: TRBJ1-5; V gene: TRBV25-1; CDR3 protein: ASSETGAGQPQH
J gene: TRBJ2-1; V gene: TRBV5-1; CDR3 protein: ASSFRDNEQF
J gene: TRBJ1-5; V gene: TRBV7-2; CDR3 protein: ASSLAGRRQPQH
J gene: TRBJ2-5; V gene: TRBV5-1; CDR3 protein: ASSKGDTLAGVVETQY
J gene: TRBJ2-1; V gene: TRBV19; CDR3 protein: ASSSRLAGVNEQF
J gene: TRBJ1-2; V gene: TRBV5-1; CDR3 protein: ASSATGLVDGYT
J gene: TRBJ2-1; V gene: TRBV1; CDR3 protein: TSIGVIIINEQF
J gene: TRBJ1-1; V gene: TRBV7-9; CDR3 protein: ASRTNRGLEAF
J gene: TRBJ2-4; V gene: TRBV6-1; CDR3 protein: ASRGGGGAKNIQY
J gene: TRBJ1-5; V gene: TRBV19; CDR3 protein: ASSILGQLNQPQH
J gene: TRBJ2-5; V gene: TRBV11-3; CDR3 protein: ASSLVAGETQY
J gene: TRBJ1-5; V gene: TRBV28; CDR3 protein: ASTPRGQTPSNQPQH
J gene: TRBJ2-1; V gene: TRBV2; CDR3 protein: ASKLLGNEQF
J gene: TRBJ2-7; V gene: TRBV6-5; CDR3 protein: ASSYSPGTPFYEQY
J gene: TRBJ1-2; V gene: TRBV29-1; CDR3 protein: SVAGNYGYT
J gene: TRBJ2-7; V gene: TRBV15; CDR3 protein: ATSTRTDTEQY
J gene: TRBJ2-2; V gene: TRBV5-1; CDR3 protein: ASSLSGGANTGELF
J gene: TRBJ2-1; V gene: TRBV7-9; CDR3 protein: ASSTTGGAGNEQF
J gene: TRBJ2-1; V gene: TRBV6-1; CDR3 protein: ASSEQGSYNEQF
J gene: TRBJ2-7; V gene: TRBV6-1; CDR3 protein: ASLGTVYEQY
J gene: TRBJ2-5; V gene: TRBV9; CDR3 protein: ASSPGQRETQY
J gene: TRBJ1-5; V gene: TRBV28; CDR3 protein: ASRQDREAQPQH
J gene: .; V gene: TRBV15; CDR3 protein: ATSRQRQGVAGEQY
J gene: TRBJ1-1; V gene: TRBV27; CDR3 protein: ASSLGIYTEAF
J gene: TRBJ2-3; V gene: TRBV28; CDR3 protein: ASSSQGYYTDTQY
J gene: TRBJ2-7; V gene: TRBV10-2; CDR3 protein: ASSVADRQSYEQY
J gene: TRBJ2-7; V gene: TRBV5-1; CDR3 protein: ASRAYREAYEQY
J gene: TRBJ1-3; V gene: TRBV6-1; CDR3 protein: ASSEALPGGGSGNTIY
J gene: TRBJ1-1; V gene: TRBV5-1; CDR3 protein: ASSSPGGEAF
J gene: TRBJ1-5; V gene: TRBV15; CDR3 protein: ATSPNERAQH